This entry is about one T cell receptor beta chain. Under the authors' procedure: Amplifying reference gene primers gave estimates of nucleated cell counts. Repertoires were generated with immunoSEQ multiplex PCR, while TCRdb's copy carries only in-frame clones and drops some. V, J and clone size derive from that table, while D and trimming were established from the DNA sequence. The sample records 140,000 or so clones, about 76% being singletons. This sample stems from a study of blood T cell repertoires in COVID-19. Turning to the study itself: The United States, Italy and Spain were the sources of the acute and convalescent COVID-19 samples. The analysed material was cDNA or gDNA that came from T cells, B-cell-depleted T cells, or PBMCs.

The CDR3 totals 13 residues. V lost 4 bases, J lost 5 bases, and 12 bases lay in between. Germline-derived CDR1 and CDR2 are SGHRS and YFSETQ. Sample: peripheral blood. The origin of this receptor is a human donor in a cohort sampled during active COVID-19. V and J are TRBV5-1 and TRBJ2-5, with D perhaps TRBD1 (5 bases). The CDR3 nucleotides are TGCGCCAGCAGCAGTCAGGGTGGGGAGACCCAGTACTTC. It encodes CASSSQGGETQYF.